One sample yielded the 8 T cell receptor beta chains listed below, sequenced in a study of cytomegalovirus exposure and HLA in healthy donors. 60 Vbeta and 13 Jbeta primers were used in PCR. The assay was immunoSEQ multiplex PCR, and TCRdb's table has in-frame clones only and misses some. Here the sample spans roughly 100,000 clones, over 70% being singletons. The sample taken for sequencing was PBMCs. The origin of the receptors is a man aged 45-60 years in good health and CMV-seropositive.

V and J are TRBV9 and TRBJ2-7, with TRBD2 identical over 10 bases. The V gene end was trimmed by 2 bases and the J gene end by 3 bases; junction bases not matched to a gene: 5. In germline, CDR1 is SGDLS, CDR2 YYNGEE. The CDR3 length is 15 residues. The CDR3 protein is CASSVASGSDYEQYF. The CDR3 DNA follows: TGTGCCAGCAGCGTGGCTAGCGGGAGTGACTACGAGCAGTACTTC.

The chain employs TRBV6-5 and TRBJ2-7; TRBD1 agrees at 12 bases. Trimming cost V 5 bases and J 6 bases; bases outside gene matches: 8. Germline CDR1 is MNHEY and CDR2 is SVGAGI. The CDR3 contains 15 residues. The DNA of the CDR3 is TGTGCCAGCAGTACGGGACAGGGGGCGTCCGGCGAGCAGTACTTC. Translated: CASSTGQGASGEQYF.

V gene TRBV28 combines with J gene TRBJ2-4; 8 bases are shared with TRBD1. The CDR3 has 13 amino acids. The ends lost 5 bases at V and 7 bases at J; junction bases unmatched: 4. The germline gives CDR1 MDHEN, CDR2 SYDVKM. DNA of the CDR3: TGTGCCAGCAGTGCAGGGGGCACGAACATTCAGTACTTC. Its translation is CASSAGGTNIQYF.

This rearrangement joins TRBV5-1 to TRBJ2-7; D uncertain. There are 15 residues in the CDR3. From germline, CDR1 is SGHRS and CDR2 YFSETQ. Trimming left V 0 bases short and J 3 bases short, with 13 bases between. CDR3 DNA sequence: TGCGCCAGCAGCTTGGTTGGAGACCCTGGCTACGAGCAGTACTTC. Amino acids: CASSLVGDPGYEQYF.

This chain joins TRBV7-9 and TRBJ2-7, with 7 bases lining up with TRBD2. This CDR3 has 16 residues. Trimming took 5 bases from V and 0 from J; bases not matched to a gene: 10. Germline V gives CDR1 SEHNR, CDR2 FQNEAQ (reference sequence). CDR3 loop: CASSPPQVAGSYEQYF. Written as DNA, the CDR3 is TGTGCCAGCAGCCCTCCCCAAGTAGCGGGCTCCTACGAGCAGTACTTC.

This clone was detected only a few times. The V and J genes are TRBV19 and TRBJ1-2; 9 bases fit TRBD1. From germline, CDR1 is LNHDA and CDR2 SQIVND (reference sequence). J was trimmed by 0 bases and V by 7 bases; bases with no gene match: 6. The CDR3 has 15 amino acids. The CDR3 loop is CASTADRGANYGYTF. In nucleotides, the CDR3 is TGTGCCAGTACCGCGGACAGGGGAGCTAACTATGGCTACACCTTC.

CDR3 sequence: CASSQLGSEQYF. DNA for the CDR3: TGTGCCAGCAGTCAACTAGGGTCGGAGCAGTACTTC. The gene calls are TRBV6-5 and TRBJ2-7; tentatively, D is TRBD2 (5 bases). V lost 5 bases to trimming and J lost 7 bases, with 12 bases between them. Germline lookup yields CDR1 MNHEY and CDR2 SVGAGI. CDR3 length: 12 residues.

The genes are TRBV28 and TRBJ2-4; maybe TRBD1 (5 bases). V lost 6 bases to trimming and J lost 3 bases, with 18 bases between them. Germline loops: CDR1 MDHEN, CDR2 SYDVKM. The CDR3 has 16 amino acids. As DNA, the CDR3 is TGTGCCAGCAGCCGTGCGGCAGAAGGGGACAAAAACATTCAGTACTTC. Amino acids: CASSRAAEGDKNIQYF. Full variable domain (rest looked up from reference TRBV28 and TRBJ2-4): DVKVTQSSRYLVKRTGEKVFLECVQDMDHENMFWYRQDPGLGLRLIYFSYDVKMKEKGDIPEGYSVSREKKERFSLILESASTNQTSMYLCASSRAAEGDKNIQYFGAGTRLSVL.